This entry lists 13 T cell receptor beta chains sequenced from one sample in a study of CD8+ T cells in alopecia areata. cDNA serving as the sequencing template came from extracted, reverse transcribed RNA. Method: immunoSEQ multiplex PCR; TCRdb's copy keeps in-frame clones and lacks some. The sample contains around 140,000 clones, approximately 51% of which appear only once. Specimen: CD4+ T cells sorted from blood, collected at week 0. These receptors all come from a human donor with alopecia areata.

The rearrangement links TRBV5-4 to TRBJ2-2; tentative D call: TRBD1 (6 bases). The CDR3 loop spans 15 amino acids. The germline gives CDR1 SGHNT, CDR2 YYREEE (reference sequence). V lost 0 bases, J lost 4 bases, and 10 bases lay in between. The DNA for the CDR3 is TGTGCCAGCAGCTTGGCAGGGGTTGGCACCGGGGAGCTGTTTTTT. This translates into CASSLAGVGTGELFF. Complete variable domain (other parts from reference TRBV5-4 and TRBJ2-2): ETGVTQSPTHLIKTRGQQVTLRCSSQSGHNTVSWYQQALGQGPQFIFQYYREEENGRGNFPPRFSGLQFPNYSSELNVNALELDDSALYLCASSLAGVGTGELFFGEGSRLTVL.

The genes are TRBV18 and TRBJ1-2; D unresolved. V was pared by 3 bases and J by 1 base, with 6 bases between. The CDR3 covers 13 residues. Germline V gene lookup returns CDR1 KGHSH and CDR2 LQKENI. As DNA, the CDR3 is TGTGCCAGCTCACCCAATTTTAACTATGGCTACACCTTC. Amino acid sequence: CASSPNFNYGYTF.

V and J are TRBV18 and TRBJ1-4; no definite D call. This CDR3 comprises 12 residues. Trimming shortened V by 2 bases and J by 7 bases, and 5 bases separated the two germline ends. Looked up from germline, CDR1 is KGHSH and CDR2 is LQKENI. CDR3 amino acids: CASSPGTEKLFF. The CDR3 DNA reads as TGTGCCAGCTCACCAGGAACTGAAAAACTGTTTTTT.

This clone was counted between two and nine times. The chain uses TRBV29-1 and TRBJ1-1; D is ambiguous. Trimming shortened V by 6 bases and J by 1 base, and 9 bases separated the two germline ends. Germline-derived CDR1 and CDR2 are SQVTM and ANQGSEA. This CDR3 spans 12 amino acids. CDR3 sequence: CSVSAGNTEAFF. CDR3 sequence (DNA): TGCAGCGTCTCAGCAGGGAACACTGAAGCTTTCTTT.

This clone was detected only once. This chain joins TRBV11-1 and TRBJ2-1; the D gene is possibly TRBD2 (7 bases). This CDR3 is built from 17 residues. The V end lost 0 bases, the J end lost 9 bases, and 21 bases lay between the germline ends. Germline V gene sequence: CDR1 SGHAT, CDR2 FQDESV (reference sequence). The CDR3 DNA sequence: TGTGCCAGCAGCTTAGCAAAGCGGGACAAAAAACTAGGTGAGCAGTTCTTC. It specifies CASSLAKRDKKLGEQFF.

The J gene is TRBJ2-5, the V gene TRBV30, with 7 positions matching TRBD2. The CDR3 is 11 amino acids. Per germline, CDR1 GTSNPN and CDR2 SVGIG (reference sequence). Losses at the gene ends were 5 bases for V and 3 bases for J; bases not matched to a gene: 0. As DNA, the CDR3 is TGTGCCTGGGGGGGGGAAGAGACCCAGTACTTC. This gives the protein CAWGGEETQYF.

The rearrangement joins TRBV11-2 to TRBJ2-3, with TRBD1 identical over 7 bases. J lost 2 bases, V lost 0 bases, and 8 bases had no gene match. The germline CDR1 and CDR2 sequences are SGHAT and FQNNGV. This CDR3 has 17 amino acids. The CDR3 bases are TGTGCCAGCAGCTTAGATCTTAAGGGGACAGTCACAGATACGCAGTATTTT. Translating it yields CASSLDLKGTVTDTQYF.

This clone was observed a handful of times. CDR3 sequence reads: CAWIWGPQNTEAFF. CDR3 bases: TGTGCCTGGATTTGGGGACCGCAAAACACTGAAGCTTTCTTT. This sequence joins TRBV30 and TRBJ1-1; tentative D call: TRBD1 (5 bases). V lost 4 bases to trimming and J lost 2 bases, with 14 bases between them. Germline CDR1 reads GTSNPN; CDR2 reads SVGIG (reference sequence). This CDR3 is 14 amino acids long.

This clone has just a few counts. The V gene is TRBV5-1, the J gene TRBJ1-5; TRBD1 matches 7 bases. V trimming: 0 bases; J trimming: 5 bases; junction bases outside the gene matches: 5. Germline values: CDR1 SGHRS, CDR2 YFSETQ. This CDR3 comprises 15 residues. In DNA, the CDR3 is TGCGCCAGCAGCTTGGAAGGGGGCGGCCATCAGCCCCAGCATTTT. It is translated as CASSLEGGGHQPQHF.

This clone showed up just a few times. An end of the junction does not agree with germline; a read error may underlie this. The V and J genes are TRBV14 and TRBJ2-7, with TRBD1 identical over 8 bases. This CDR3 is 15 amino acids long. From germline, CDR1 is SGHDN and CDR2 FVKESK. The CDR3 coding sequence is TGTGCCAGCAGCGAAGAAAACAGGGGGTTCTACGAGCAGTACTTC. The encoded protein is CASSEENRGFYEQYF.

Only a few counts were recorded for this clone. J is TRBJ2-1 and V is TRBV29-1, with no clear D. The V gene lost 3 bases and the J gene lost 4 bases, with 19 bases spanning the gap. Per germline, CDR1 SQVTM and CDR2 ANQGSEA. The CDR3 contains 16 residues. Here the CDR3 DNA reads TGCAGCGTTGATTCCCCTGCCGGTGGGGTTTACAATGAGCAGTTCTTC. Translation gives CSVDSPAGGVYNEQFF.

V usage is TRBV4-2 and J usage is TRBJ2-7; TRBD2 matches at 7 bases. The CDR3 runs to 14 residues. Looked up from germline, CDR1 is LGHNA and CDR2 is YNFKEQ. V dropped 4 bases and J dropped 3; count of bases not matched to a gene: 6. CDR3 in amino acids: CASSPWGRGYEQYF. CDR3 coding DNA: TGTGCCAGCAGCCCGTGGGGGAGGGGCTACGAGCAGTACTTC.

The chain employs TRBV18 and TRBJ2-1; D is perhaps TRBD1 or TRBD2 (6 bases each). CDR1 and CDR2 from the germline V gene are KGHSH and LQKENI. The CDR3 runs to 14 residues. V was shortened by 4 bases and J by 5 bases, with 12 bases between the two germline ends. The CDR3: CASSRRGTNNEQFF. CDR3 nucleotides: TGTGCCAGCTCACGGAGGGGGACGAACAATGAGCAGTTCTTC.